A single sample gave rise to the 22 T cell receptor beta chains below, sequenced in a study of brain metastases from non-small cell lung cancer (dated by TCRdb to the late 2010s). Library construction relied on the immunoSEQ multiplex PCR assay. What TCRdb holds here is the immuneACCESS table cut down to in-frame rearrangements. Part of the clones is not present; checked against another copy, under half of the missing clones reflect an unresolved V gene, and the others are unexplained. The sample table shows 1,500 to 2,000 clones, and 81% are seen once. Of the sample, 9% to 10% is held by the ten largest clones. Sample: tumor-adjacent normal tissue. The receptors originated from a donor at least 40 years old with non-small cell lung cancer.

The CDR3 loop is CASSPADRVAGELFF. The CDR3 nucleotides read TGTGCCAGCAGCCCAGCGGACAGGGTGGCCGGGGAGCTGTTTTTT. The chain joins TRBV7-6 to TRBJ2-2, with 8 bases matching TRBD1. The J segment lost 6 bases and the V segment lost 5 bases, leaving 8 bases of the junction unmatched. Germline V gives CDR1 SGHVS, CDR2 FNYEAQ. This CDR3 has 15 amino acids.

The V call is TRBV19, the J call TRBJ2-1, with D maybe TRBD1 (5 bases). Per germline, CDR1 LNHDA and CDR2 SQIVND (reference sequence). The V end was cut by 1 base, the J end by 10 bases, with 14 bases between. This CDR3 contains 14 residues. The DNA for the CDR3 is TGTGCCAGTAGTATAGTTAGCAGGGCCAGCGAGCAGTTCTTC. Translation: CASSIVSRASEQFF.

The chain uses TRBV27 and TRBJ1-2; 8 positions agree with TRBD1. V shed 4 bases, J shed 2 bases, and the junction held 3 bases outside the gene matches. This CDR3 region has 14 residues. CDR1 is MNHEY and CDR2 is SMNVEV in the germline V gene (reference sequence). CDR3 residues: CASSSTGANYGYTF. The CDR3 nucleotides read TGTGCCAGCAGTTCGACAGGGGCCAACTATGGCTACACCTTC.

A remark on this clone: Sequence at one end of the junction differs from germline and may be a read error. The V and J genes are TRBV5-6 and TRBJ1-1; D unclear. The length of the CDR3 is 13 residues. CDR1 and CDR2 from the germline V gene are SGHDT and YYEEEE. The CDR3 nucleotides read TGTGCCAACAGCCCGACTGCGAACACTAAAGCTTTCTTT. It specifies CANSPTANTKAFF.

This chain joins TRBV5-4 and TRBJ1-2; 7 bases match TRBD1. The V segment lost 6 bases and the J segment 4 bases; nucleotides outside the gene matches: 12. This CDR3 comprises 15 residues. Germline CDR1 and CDR2: SGHNT and YYREEE (reference sequence). The CDR3 region is CASTEGRGQFYGYTF. CDR3 DNA sequence: TGTGCCAGCACCGAGGGAAGGGGGCAATTCTATGGCTACACCTTC.

This clone was seen more than once but under ten times. The chain combines TRBV7-9 with TRBJ1-4; TRBD1 might be the D (6 bases). Between the trimmed V and J ends, which lost 1 base and 8 bases, there was a span of 11 bases. The germline CDR1 and CDR2 sequences are SEHNR and FQNEAQ (reference sequence). This CDR3 has 14 residues. This CDR3 is CASSLVTGGEKLFF. The CDR3 bases are TGTGCCAGCAGCTTAGTAACGGGGGGCGAAAAACTGTTTTTT.

The chain employs TRBV18 and TRBJ2-3, with TRBD2 as a possible D gene (5 bases). The CDR3 covers 14 residues. Germline V lookup: CDR1 KGHSH, CDR2 LQKENI. V was clipped by 3 bases and J by 1 base, with 8 bases between them. CDR3 protein: CASSPTEGTDTQYF. In DNA form, the CDR3 reads TGTGCCAGCTCACCCACGGAGGGCACAGATACGCAGTATTTT.

The chain carries TRBV24-1 and TRBJ2-7; D is unresolved. The CDR3 has 13 amino acids. V lost 9 bases, J lost 2 bases, and 13 bases lay in between. From germline, CDR1 is KGHDR and CDR2 SFDVKD. The CDR3 nucleotides read TGTGCCACCGATGATGGGCTCACCTACGAGCAGTACTTC. Encoded protein: CATDDGLTYEQYF.

The chain combines TRBV6-2 or TRBV6-3 with TRBJ2-1; 10 bases line up with TRBD2. Germline CDR1 MNHEY, CDR2 SVGEGT. The length of the CDR3 is 15 residues. The V segment lost 5 bases and the J segment 5 bases; nucleotides outside the gene matches: 6. The CDR3, as DNA: TGTGCCAGCAGTAACAGCGGGAGGGATAACAATGAGCAGTTCTTC. The encoded protein is CASSNSGRDNNEQFF.

The rearrangement links TRBV27 to TRBJ2-1; TRBD1 might be the D (6 bases). Germline V lookup: CDR1 MNHEY, CDR2 SMNVEV (reference sequence). V lost 5 bases and J lost 6, with 14 bases in between. CDR3 length: 14 residues. The CDR3 DNA is TGTGCCAGCAGTATATACAGGGTTGGCAATGAGCAGTTCTTC. Translation gives CASSIYRVGNEQFF.

The V call is TRBV29-1, the J call TRBJ2-7; 7 nucleotides line up with TRBD1. Germline V gene data show CDR1 as SQVTM and CDR2 as ANQGSEA. With V trimmed by 8 bases and J by 0 bases, 7 bases remained unmatched. This CDR3 is built from 13 residues. Here the CDR3 reads CSTRDRDSYEQYF. The DNA of the CDR3 is TGCAGCACAAGGGACAGAGACTCCTACGAGCAGTACTTC.

The rearrangement links TRBV5-1 to TRBJ2-1; D unresolved. Germline CDR1 is SGHRS and CDR2 is YFSETQ. V lost 4 bases and J lost 7, with 9 bases in between. CDR3 length: 12 residues. This chain's CDR3 is CASSLDLNEQFF. In DNA form, the CDR3 reads TGCGCCAGCAGCCTGGACCTTAATGAGCAGTTCTTC.

Details on this clone: A single base separates this from a much larger clone, so it may be a read error. Other nucleotide sequences from this sample produce the same CDR3. The rearrangement links TRBV4-3 to TRBJ2-1; D assignment may be TRBD1 or TRBD2 (5 bases each). CDR3 length: 15 residues. The germline gives CDR1 LGHNA, CDR2 YSLEER. CDR3 protein: CASSQDGNRYNEQFF. The CDR3 DNA reads TGCGCCAGTAGCCAAGACGGGAACAGGTACAATGAGCAGTTCTTC.

This clone was counted once. V is TRBV11-2 and J is TRBJ1-1; D perhaps matches TRBD1 (5 bases). The CDR3 has 13 residues. Trimming shortened V by 1 base and J by 9 bases, and 12 bases separated the two germline ends. CDR1 and CDR2 (germline): SGHAT, FQNNGV. CDR3: CASSLGRAAKAFF. CDR3 DNA sequence: TGTGCCAGCAGCTTAGGCAGGGCTGCAAAAGCTTTCTTT. Full variable domain (missing parts from reference TRBV11-2 and TRBJ1-1): EAGVAQSPRYKIIEKRQSVAFWCNPISGHATLYWYQQILGQGPKLLIQFQNNGVVDDSQLPKDRFSAERLKGVDSTLKIQPAKLEDSAVYLCASSLGRAAKAFFGQGTRLTVV.

The J gene is TRBJ2-7, the V gene TRBV7-2; 9 bases are shared with TRBD2. The CDR3 length is 16 residues. J was trimmed by 6 bases and V by 0 bases; bases with no gene match: 9. The V gene's germline CDR1 is SGHTA and CDR2 FQGNSA. The CDR3 loop reads CASSLAWGGRASEQYF. CDR3 sequence (DNA): TGTGCCAGCAGCTTAGCGTGGGGCGGGAGGGCATCCGAGCAGTACTTC.

The genes are TRBV14 and TRBJ1-1, with D uncertain. This CDR3 region has 16 residues. V dropped 1 base and J dropped 1 base, with 13 bases sitting between them. Germline V gene data show CDR1 as SGHDN and CDR2 as FVKESK. CDR3 bases: TGTGCCAGCAGCCAAGGAGGGAGTAATAGGAACACTGAAGCTTTCTTT. Residues: CASSQGGSNRNTEAFF.

The V gene is TRBV6-5, the J gene TRBJ1-5, with a weak D call TRBD1 (6 bases). The V gene lost 8 bases and the J gene lost 3 bases, with 14 bases spanning the gap. This CDR3 spans 14 amino acids. Germline V lookup: CDR1 MNHEY, CDR2 SVGAGI. CDR3 nucleotide sequence: TGTGCCAGCGATTTCGGGACACTCAATCAGCCCCAGCATTTT. It is translated as CASDFGTLNQPQHF.

This clone appeared a few times. The V call is TRBV28, the J call TRBJ1-5; a weak D match, TRBD1 (6 bases). The CDR3 has 20 residues. Trimming removed 7 bases at V and 2 bases at J, with 30 bases between. The germline V gene encodes CDR1 MDHEN and CDR2 SYDVKM. The CDR3 DNA reads as TGTGCCAGCACCCCAGGGGAGGGGAGTCGGGGGCCCCTAGGCAATCAGCCCCAGCATTTT. Translating gives CASTPGEGSRGPLGNQPQHF.

The V and J genes are TRBV28 and TRBJ2-7; 7 bases are shared with TRBD1. Trimming took 5 bases from V and 6 from J; bases not matched to a gene: 4. Germline V CDR1 and CDR2: MDHEN, SYDVKM. This CDR3 spans 12 amino acids. Here the CDR3 reads CASSRRQGEQYF. The CDR3 DNA reads TGTGCCAGCAGTCGAAGACAGGGCGAGCAGTACTTC. The variable domain in full, completed from reference TRBV28 and TRBJ2-7, reads DVKVTQSSRYLVKRTGEKVFLECVQDMDHENMFWYRQDPGLGLRLIYFSYDVKMKEKGDIPEGYSVSREKKERFSLILESASTNQTSMYLCASSRRQGEQYFGPGTRLTVT.

The CDR3 DNA is TGTGCCAGCAGGCCCAGGGGGCGAATTGGCTACACCTTC. Translation: CASRPRGRIGYTF. The V gene is TRBV2, the J gene TRBJ1-2; 8 bases fit TRBD1. The germline V gene encodes CDR1 SNHLY and CDR2 FYNNEI. CDR3 length equals 13 residues. The V and J ends lost 6 bases and 7 bases, in that order; junction bases with no gene match: 7.

The chain is built from TRBV6-5 and TRBJ2-1; D unresolved. In germline, CDR1 is MNHEY, CDR2 SVGAGI. Trimming stripped 2 bases from V and 6 bases from J, with 8 bases between. The CDR3 spans 13 residues. The CDR3 sequence is CASSYRVGNEQFF. In nucleotides, the CDR3 is TGTGCCAGCAGTTACCGCGTGGGCAATGAGCAGTTCTTC.

V and J are TRBV5-1 and TRBJ2-7; a weak D match, TRBD1 (5 bases). Germline CDR1 SGHRS, CDR2 YFSETQ. The CDR3 loop spans 18 amino acids. V was pared by 0 bases and J by 2 bases, with 21 bases between. CDR3 residues: CASSLARADGRVPYEQYF. As DNA, the CDR3 is TGCGCCAGCAGCTTGGCCAGGGCGGACGGTCGGGTCCCCTACGAGCAGTACTTC.